This T cell receptor (beta chain) was observed in a study of T cell clonality in common variable immunodeficiency. Some clones are missing from TCRdb's copy, which holds only in-frame ones; the method was immunoSEQ multiplex PCR. The repertoire yields around 25,000 clones, none seen only once; the top ten contain approximately 22%. Trimming shortened V by 5 bases and J by 6 bases, and 11 bases separated the two germline ends. The CDR3 contains 14 residues. Germline V gives CDR1 SGHTA, CDR2 FQGNSA. Study-wide points: Common variable immunodeficiency TCR beta sequences reportedly had fewer deletions and N-nucleotide insertions. CVID subjects shared fewer TCRbeta clones than healthy controls did. CVID subjects showed higher TCRbeta clonality than healthy controls.

Of CVID subjects, around 16 were female and roughly 30 male, mean age approximately 41. CVID subjects had received replacement immunoglobulin for at least one year. Details on this clone: The antigen is unknown. The read falls 3 residues short of the CDR3 end, and the missing part is taken from the germline J gene.

The rearrangement uses TRBV7-2 and TRBJ1-6, with a weak D call TRBD1 (6 bases). The sequenced material came from peripheral blood mononuclear cells. The TCR originated in a human donor with common variable immunodeficiency. CDR3 region: CASSETGSNSPLHF. The DNA read from the CDR3 is TGTGCCAGCAGCGAGACAGGTTCTAATTCACCC.